This TCR beta chain is drawn from a study of beta chain features in type 1 diabetes. Study-wide background: In age, gender and cell yields, patients were similar to healthy donors. All samples combined gave under 110,000,000 sorted cells for examination.

Germline V lookup: CDR1 LGHNA, CDR2 YSLEER. The CDR3 length is 16 residues. V dropped 0 bases and J dropped 6; count of bases not matched to a gene: 4. To note about this clone: What it binds is unknown.

Since all of the isolated RNA was reverse transcribed, expressed TCRB transcripts were what got sequenced. Libraries were prepared by immunoSEQ multiplex PCR; TCRdb keeps only in-frame clonotypes and omits some of them. Altogether under 400,000 clones are present, around 12% being singletons, with the ten largest covering over 0.008%. General study points: The study notes PCR might favor shorter templates equally in patients and controls. A moderate, significant TCRB CDR3 shortening appeared in type 1 diabetes across four CD4+ subsets.

The clonotype originates from a woman between 18 and 29 years old with type 1 diabetes. Sequenced: naive CD4+ T cells from blood. The chain has TRBV4-3 and TRBJ2-2; 10 nucleotides match TRBD2. The CDR3 sequence is CASSQEPSGSSGELFF. CDR3 bases: TGCGCCAGCAGCCAAGAACCTAGCGGGAGTTCCGGGGAGCTGTTTTTT.